A selection of T cell receptor beta chains follows, all from one sample in a study of Graves' ophthalmopathy and Graves' hyperthyroidism. TCRdb called the multiplex PCR reads again in MiXCR, with one record for every CDR3 protein. Here the sample spans around 660,000 distinct CDR3 sequences, more than 40% being singletons. The sample comprised peripheral blood. These receptors were obtained from an adult man with Graves' ophthalmopathy. Both conserved end residues are part of each CDR3. D genes are given only for firm matches. A row's size may be missing; if present it is once, few, many or a size class.

TRBV15	TRBD1	-	TRBJ1-6	TGTGCCACCAGCAGAGAAGACAGGGGGATTCGCTCACCCCTCCACTTT	CATSREDRGIRSPLHF
TRBV9	TRBD2	many	TRBJ2-5	TGTGCCAGCAGTTCTAGCGGGGGAGAGACCCAGTACTTC	CASSSSGGETQYF
TRBV7-9	-	many	TRBJ2-5	TGTGCCAGCAGCTTCGATCCTAGACTCCAGGGTTGGCAAGAGACCCAGTACTTC	CASSFDPRLQGWQETQYF
TRBV7-2	TRBD1	many	TRBJ1-2	TGTGCCAGCAGCCTCCTCGACAGGGAATTGAGTGGCTACACCTTC	CASSLLDRELSGYTF
TRBV29-1	TRBD1	many	TRBJ1-3	TGCAGCGTCAGACAGGGGCTGGAGGGAAACACCATATATTTT	CSVRQGLEGNTIYF
TRBV25-1	TRBD2	-	TRBJ2-5	TGTGCCAGCACTGGGCGGGGACTAGCGGGAGGAGAGACCCAGTACTTC	CASTGRGLAGGETQYF
TRBV4-1	-	-	TRBJ2-2	TGTGCCAGCAGCCAAGAACAATCGAACACCGGGGAGCTGTTTTTT	CASSQEQSNTGELFF
TRBV19	-	few	TRBJ1-6	TGTGCCAGTAGTTATCCCAGGGATAATTCACCCCTCCACTTT	CASSYPRDNSPLHF
TRBV6-5	-	-	TRBJ2-3	TGTGCCAGCAGTTACGACGGCGATACGCAGTATTTT	CASSYDGDTQYF
TRBV12-3/TRBV12-4	-	-	TRBJ2-7	TGTGCCAGCAGTTTCAGGGGAACGAACACCGGGGAGCAGTACTTC	CASSFRGTNTGEQYF
TRBV5-8	TRBD1	many	TRBJ2-5	TGTGCCAGCAAGACTTACAGGGGAGAGACCCAGTACTTC	CASKTYRGETQYF
TRBV7-8	TRBD2	many	TRBJ2-5	TGTGCCAGCAGCTTAGAAGCGGGAAGGGAGACCCAGTACTTC	CASSLEAGRETQYF
TRBV25-1	TRBD1	many	TRBJ1-2	TGTGCCAGCAGTGCTCTGCCCCCACACTCCGGGACAGGGGACCACACTAACTATGGCTACACCTTC	CASSALPPHSGTGDHTNYGYTF
TRBV29-1	TRBD2	once	TRBJ2-1	TGCAGCGTTGCAAGGACTAGCGAGAATGAGCAGTTCTTC	CSVARTSENEQFF
TRBV4-3	TRBD2	few	TRBJ2-2	TGCGCCAGCAGCACGGGGGGGGCCGTTAACACCGGGGAGCTGTTTTTT	CASSTGGAVNTGELFF
TRBV30	-	-	TRBJ1-6	TGTGCCTGGAGTGATGCGTATAATTCACCCCTCCACTTT	CAWSDAYNSPLHF
TRBV25-1	-	many	TRBJ1-1	TGTGCCAGCAGTGAATGGGCAGGGAGGGACGCTGAAGCTTTCTTT	CASSEWAGRDAEAFF
TRBV4-3	-	many	TRBJ2-7	TGCGCCAGCAGCCAAGGGGGGGAAAACTACGAGCAGTACTTC	CASSQGGENYEQYF
TRBV10-3	TRBD1	once	TRBJ2-7	TGTGCCACTGAAGGACAGGGCCTCTACGAGCAGTACTTC	CATEGQGLYEQYF
TRBV4-3	-	-	TRBJ1-3	TGCGCCAGCAGCCAACTACAGGATCAAGGAAACACCATATATTTT	CASSQLQDQGNTIYF
TRBV7-8	-	-	TRBJ2-7	TGTGCCAGCACCTCCTATCAGAACGGCTACGAGCAGTACTTC	CASTSYQNGYEQYF
TRBV18	-	-	TRBJ1-1	TGTGCCAGCTCACCCATCGGGACAAAGAACACTGAAGCTTTCTTT	CASSPIGTKNTEAFF
TRBV7-2	-	-	TRBJ1-4	TGTGCCAGCAGCTTAGCGCGGTCATCTAATGAAAAACTGTTTTTT	CASSLARSSNEKLFF
TRBV12-3/TRBV12-4	-	-	TRBJ1-3	TGTGCCAGCAGTTTGACAGTTTCCTCTGGAAACACCATATATTTT	CASSLTVSSGNTIYF
TRBV20-1	-	many	TRBJ2-5	TGCAGTGCTAGCGGGGCCCCAGGGGAGACCCAGTACTTC	CSASGAPGETQYF
TRBV5-1	-	-	TRBJ1-2	TGCGCCAGCAGCCCCGATAGCGGGATCTATGGCTACACCTTC	CASSPDSGIYGYTF
TRBV7-2	-	-	TRBJ2-3	TGTGCCATCAGACGGGGGGCTGCTAGCACAGATACGCAGTATTTT	CAIRRGAASTDTQYF
TRBV5-6	TRBD2	few	TRBJ2-5	TGTGCCAGCAGCTTGGTAGTAGCGGGAGGAGAGACCCAGTACTTC	CASSLVVAGGETQYF
TRBV10-3	-	-	TRBJ1-5	TGTGCCATCAGCGGGAGGGGGCAGCCCCAGCATTTT	CAISGRGQPQHF
TRBV19	-	-	TRBJ1-1	TGTGCCTGGAGTGGTAAGAGTGGCACTGAAGCTTTCTTT	CAWSGKSGTEAFF
TRBV19	TRBD1	once	TRBJ2-7	TGTGCCAATAGTGGGACAGCCTACGAGCAGTACTTC	CANSGTAYEQYF
TRBV3-1	-	-	TRBJ1-3	TGTGCCAGCAGCCAAAGTGCCTCCTCTGGAAACACCATATATTTT	CASSQSASSGNTIYF
TRBV24-1	-	many	TRBJ2-2	TGTGCCACCAGTGATTCGGGTAGGATCGGGGAGCTGTTTTTT	CATSDSGRIGELFF
TRBV5-1	-	many	TRBJ2-5	TGCGCCAGCAGCTTGGGCCTGCAGAACCTAGAAGAGACCCAGTACTTC	CASSLGLQNLEETQYF
TRBV7-8	-	many	TRBJ2-2	TGTGCCAGCAGCAGTCCCTTGGGGGACACCGGGGAGCTGTTTTTT	CASSSPLGDTGELFF
TRBV7-2	TRBD2	-	TRBJ2-5	TGTGCCAGCACAATAGCGGGGGGGGTACAAGAGACCCAGTACTTC	CASTIAGGVQETQYF
TRBV10-3	-	-	TRBJ1-4	TGTGCCAGCAGTTTATCGCCCTCGGGGACGGGGGGTGAAAAACTGTTTTTT	CASSLSPSGTGGEKLFF
TRBV2	-	many	TRBJ2-2	TGTGCCAGCACCCAGCGCCCGAACACCGGGGAGCTGTTTTTT	CASTQRPNTGELFF
TRBV2	-	-	TRBJ1-2	TGTGCCAGCAGTGATAGGACAGTAGATGGCTACACCTTC	CASSDRTVDGYTF
TRBV20-1	TRBD1	many	TRBJ1-6	TGCAGTGCTGTCGGGACAGATTCACCCCTCCACTTT	CSAVGTDSPLHF
TRBV29-1	TRBD1	-	TRBJ1-2	TGCAGCGGGGACAGTGACTATGGCTACACCTTC	CSGDSDYGYTF
TRBV2	TRBD1	-	TRBJ1-1	TGTGCCAGCTCACCCCAGGGGGGCTGGAACACTGAAGCTTTCTTC	CASSPQGGWNTEAFF
TRBV29-1	-	many	TRBJ1-1	TGCAGCGTTGGGCAGCTCGGGCGTGAAGCTTTCTTT	CSVGQLGREAFF
TRBV25-1	-	-	TRBJ1-4	TGTGCCAGCAGTGCTGGAGAGACGGCAACTAATGAAAAACTGTTTTTT	CASSAGETATNEKLFF
TRBV5-1	-	-	TRBJ2-3	TGCGCCAGCAGCTTGGATGGGACTACAGATACGCAGTATTTT	CASSLDGTTDTQYF
TRBV29-1	-	-	TRBJ1-3	TGCAGCGTCCGCGGGGAGAGTTCCGCCGTCTCTGGAAACACCATATATTTT	CSVRGESSAVSGNTIYF
TRBV10-3	-	-	TRBJ1-5	TGTGCCAGCAGCCAAGGATCCGGGAATCAGCCCCAGCATTTT	CASSQGSGNQPQHF
TRBV7-2	TRBD2	few	TRBJ2-6	TGTGCCAGCAGCTGGGGACTAGCGGGGGAAGGCTCTGGGGCCAACGTCCTGACTTTC	CASSWGLAGEGSGANVLTF
TRBV25-1	TRBD1	once	TRBJ1-5	TGTGCCAGCAGTTGGTCAGGGGGCTCAGATAGCAATCAGCCCCAGCATTTT	CASSWSGGSDSNQPQHF
TRBV10-3	TRBD1	-	TRBJ1-4	TGTGCCAGCAGTTCCCTCAGACAGGGGGCTGTTGAAAAACTGTTTTTT	CASSSLRQGAVEKLFF
TRBV29-1	-	many	TRBJ2-2	TGCAGCGTTGCATCTGACGGCGGGGAGCTGTTTTTT	CSVASDGGELFF
TRBV7-9	-	many	TRBJ1-2	TGTGCCAGCAGCTTCGACGGACAGACTAACTATGGCTACACCTTC	CASSFDGQTNYGYTF
TRBV5-1	-	-	TRBJ2-7	TGCGCCAGCAGCTTGGAACGTAGCGCCTGGAGTTACGAGCAGTACTTC	CASSLERSAWSYEQYF
TRBV11-2	-	-	TRBJ1-5	TGTGCCTGGAGTGGGGCAGGGGTTGGCAATCAGCCCCAGCATTTT	CAWSGAGVGNQPQHF
TRBV12-3/TRBV12-4	-	few	TRBJ1-1	TGTGCCAGCAGTTTAAAGCACAACACTGAAGCTTTCTTT	CASSLKHNTEAFF
TRBV29-1	TRBD1	-	TRBJ2-3	TGCAGCGTTGAGACAGGGCAGACAGATACGCAGTATTTT	CSVETGQTDTQYF
TRBV29-1	-	many	TRBJ2-7	TGCAGCGTTGGCAGGGGCCTAACCTACGAGCAGTACTTC	CSVGRGLTYEQYF
TRBV25-1	TRBD2	many	TRBJ2-2	TGTGCCAGCAGTGCAGGACTAGCGGGAGGTTTCACCGGGGAGCTGTTTTTT	CASSAGLAGGFTGELFF